These 22 T cell receptor beta chains came from one sample sequenced in a study of early T cells in non-severe SARS-CoV-2 infection. In TCRdb, the 5' RACE reads were re-called with MiXCR into one record per CDR3 protein. The profile shows tens of thousands of distinct CDR3 sequences, 12% of them singletons. The sample consisted of whole blood. The origin of the receptors is an adult who was a healthcare worker with PCR-confirmed SARS-CoV-2 infection or an uninfected control (not recorded which).

The chain combines TRBV5-1 with TRBJ2-3, with 9 bases matching TRBD1. The CDR3 runs to 16 residues. The germline CDR1 and CDR2 sequences are SGHRS and YFSETQ. V shed 2 bases, J shed 5 bases, and the junction held 9 bases outside the gene matches. As DNA, the CDR3 is TGCGCCAGCAGCTTACCCGGGACAGGGTTGGGAGATACGCAGTATTTT. Encoded protein: CASSLPGTGLGDTQYF.

The sample holds many counts of this clonotype. The chain uses TRBV20-1 and TRBJ2-5, with unresolved D. The germline V gene encodes CDR1 DFQATT and CDR2 SNEGSKA (reference sequence). The V end was cut by 4 bases, the J end by 3 bases, with 3 bases between. The CDR3 runs 10 residues. Here the CDR3 reads CSAIEETQYF. The CDR3 DNA reads TGCAGTGCTATCGAAGAGACCCAGTACTTC.

This clonotype was seen a few times. The chain links TRBV2 to TRBJ2-3; tentative D call: TRBD2 (5 bases). Trimming stripped 3 bases from V and 6 bases from J, with 16 bases between. There are 15 residues in the CDR3. CDR1 and CDR2 from the germline V gene are SNHLY and FYNNEI. The CDR3 region has the DNA TGTGCCAGCAGTGAGGACTCTAGTTGGGTTGATACGCAGTATTTT. Amino acid sequence: CASSEDSSWVDTQYF. Filled out from reference TRBV2 and TRBJ2-3, the complete variable domain reads EPEVTQTPSHQVTQMGQEVILRCVPISNHLYFYWYRQILGQKVEFLVSFYNNEISEKSEIFDDQFSVERPDGSNFTLKIRSTKLEDSAMYFCASSEDSSWVDTQYFGPGTRLTVL.

This clonotype was recorded at least ten times. V usage is TRBV29-1 and J usage is TRBJ2-1; D gene uncertain. V was clipped by 3 bases and J by 8 bases, with 5 bases between them. CDR1 and CDR2 (germline): SQVTM, ANQGSEA. This CDR3 spans 10 amino acids. In DNA form, the CDR3 reads TGCAGCGTTGAGGTAGATGAGCAGTTCTTC. Encoded protein: CSVEVDEQFF.

This clonotype was counted between two and nine times. The chain carries TRBV7-9 and TRBJ2-3; 7 bases line up with TRBD2. The CDR3 covers 15 residues. Trimming at V came to 1 base and at J to 4 bases, leaving 5 bases not matched to a gene. Germline CDR1 is SEHNR and CDR2 is FQNEAQ (reference sequence). CDR3 nucleotide sequence: TGTGCCAGCAGCTTAGAGGCTAGCGGCCCAGATACGCAGTATTTT. It specifies CASSLEASGPDTQYF.

The chain combines TRBV20-1 with TRBJ2-7; D is possibly TRBD2 (6 bases). Germline lookup yields CDR1 DFQATT and CDR2 SNEGSKA (reference sequence). The length of the CDR3 is 15 residues. The germline V and J ends were trimmed by 6 bases and 3 bases, with 21 bases remaining between them. The CDR3 is CSAPLPGLQVYEQYF. As DNA, the CDR3 is TGCAGTGCCCCTCTACCGGGACTGCAAGTCTACGAGCAGTACTTC.

This clonotype has ten or more counts. This rearrangement joins TRBV18 to TRBJ2-5; the match to TRBD2 covers 9 bases. The ends lost 4 bases at V and 1 base at J; junction bases unmatched: 4. Germline V gives CDR1 KGHSH, CDR2 LQKENI. The CDR3 contains 15 residues. The CDR3 loop is CASSRRREGQETQYF. The CDR3 DNA reads as TGTGCCAGCTCACGCCGGCGGGAGGGCCAAGAGACCCAGTACTTC. Drawing the rest from reference TRBV18 and TRBJ2-5, the complete variable domain is NAGVMQNPRHLVRRRGQEARLRCSPMKGHSHVYWYRQLPEEGLKFMVYLQKENIIDESGMPKERFSAEFPKEGPSILRIQQVVRGDSAAYFCASSRRREGQETQYFGPGTRLLVL.

This clonotype was detected only a few times. The chain employs TRBV28 and TRBJ2-1; D is ambiguous. Germline assignment: CDR1 MDHEN and CDR2 SYDVKM. The CDR3 has 12 amino acids. Deletions cut 5 bases from V and 5 bases from J, with 7 bases between. The CDR3, as DNA: TGTGCCAGCAGTATCCGAAACAATGAGCAGTTCTTC. It translates to CASSIRNNEQFF.

The chain joins TRBV5-1 to TRBJ2-5; D unresolved. Trimming pared 2 bases from V and 5 bases from J, leaving 7 bases between. This CDR3 is 12 amino acids long. Germline-derived CDR1 and CDR2 are SGHRS and YFSETQ. The CDR3 nucleotides read TGCGCCAGCAGCTTTATCCGCGAGACCCAGTACTTC. It is translated as CASSFIRETQYF. Looking up the rest from reference TRBV5-1 and TRBJ2-5 gives the full variable domain: KAGVTQTPRYLIKTRGQQVTLSCSPISGHRSVSWYQQTPGQGLQFLFEYFSETQRNKGNFPGRFSGRQFSNSRSEMNVSTLELGDSALYLCASSFIRETQYFGPGTRLLVL.

This clonotype was observed many times. The V gene is TRBV6-2 or TRBV6-3, the J gene TRBJ1-1; the D is unclear. V dropped 6 bases and J dropped 7 bases, with 18 bases sitting between them. CDR1 and CDR2 (germline): MNHEY, SVGEGT. The CDR3 is 14 amino acids. The CDR3 DNA reads TGTGCCAGCAGCGACGGCCCTACTAAGGATGAAGCTTTCTTT. Translating it yields CASSDGPTKDEAFF.

CDR3: CATSEVYVQQNTEAFF. DNA of the CDR3: TGTGCCACCAGTGAGGTTTACGTGCAGCAGAACACTGAAGCTTTCTTT. This chain joins TRBV24-1 and TRBJ1-1; D is unresolved. The CDR3 is 16 amino acids. V dropped 4 bases and J dropped 1 base, with 15 bases sitting between them. Germline lookup yields CDR1 KGHDR and CDR2 SFDVKD.

This clonotype came up many times. CDR3 loop: CASGYRGDTQYF. CDR3 nucleotides: TGTGCTAGTGGTTACAGGGGAGATACGCAGTATTTT. The chain uses TRBV12-5 and TRBJ2-3; TRBD1 agrees at 7 bases. The germline V gene has CDR1 LGHNT and CDR2 FRNRAP. The J segment lost 5 bases and the V segment lost 4 bases, leaving 0 bases of the junction unmatched. The CDR3 has 12 residues.

The sample holds a few counts of this clonotype. The chain combines TRBV11-2 with TRBJ2-5; 9 bases map to TRBD1. This CDR3 has 14 residues. Looked up from germline, CDR1 is SGHAT and CDR2 is FQNNGV. J gave up 5 bases and V 6 bases, and 7 bases lay outside the gene matches. In DNA form, the CDR3 reads TGTGCCAGCAGACAGGACAGGGGTTGGGAGACCCAGTACTTC. Amino acid sequence: CASRQDRGWETQYF.

This clonotype was counted ten times or more. The CDR3: CSVRTGTYNSPLHF. In DNA, the CDR3 is TGCAGCGTCAGGACAGGCACCTATAATTCACCCCTCCACTTT. The V gene is TRBV29-1, the J gene TRBJ1-6; 7 nucleotides line up with TRBD1. This CDR3 contains 14 residues. After removal of 6 bases from V and 2 bases from J, the junction contained 4 bases not matched to a gene. The V gene's germline CDR1 is SQVTM and CDR2 ANQGSEA.

The chain uses TRBV10-2 and TRBJ2-7, with TRBD2 identical over 10 bases. CDR1 is WSHSY, CDR2 SAAADI, per germline. The V segment lost 0 bases and the J segment 6 bases; nucleotides outside the gene matches: 5. The CDR3 sequence is 15 residues long. CDR3 in amino acids: CASSESQAGGGEQYF. DNA for the CDR3: TGCGCCAGCAGTGAGTCTCAAGCGGGAGGGGGCGAGCAGTACTTC.

This chain links TRBV6-1 with TRBJ1-1, with D tentatively TRBD1 (5 bases). V was cut by 3 bases and J by 4 bases, with 18 bases left in between. Germline V gives CDR1 MNHNS, CDR2 SASEGT. The CDR3 extends over 16 amino acids. CDR3 DNA: TGTGCCAGCAGTGATTGGCAGGGAGGCGCGGGCACTGAAGCTTTCTTT. This encodes CASSDWQGGAGTEAFF.

At least ten counts were recorded for this clonotype. The rearrangement joins TRBV28 to TRBJ1-3; no definite D call. Per the germline V gene, CDR1 is MDHEN and CDR2 is SYDVKM. V was pared by 1 base and J by 4 bases, with 14 bases between. The CDR3 is made up of 16 amino acids. In nucleotides, the CDR3 is TGTGCCAGCAGTTTATTCAGCGGATCAGAGGGAAACACCATATATTTT. It yields the protein CASSLFSGSEGNTIYF.

A few counts support this clonotype. This sequence joins TRBV7-8 and TRBJ2-7; D is perhaps TRBD2 (5 bases). The germline V gene has CDR1 SGHVS and CDR2 FQNEAQ. Trimming cost V 2 bases and J 5 bases, with 22 bases left between them. The CDR3 sequence is 17 residues long. The CDR3 DNA reads as TGTGCCAGCAGCTTACCCCGGGAACGGCCCCTCGCGGACGAGCAGTACTTC. This codes for CASSLPRERPLADEQYF.

The table lists this clonotype with a few counts. V and J are TRBV4-1 and TRBJ1-3, with D possibly TRBD1 on 5 matching bases. This CDR3 region has 15 residues. V was trimmed by 8 bases and J by 0 bases, leaving 14 bases between them. CDR1 is MGHRA, CDR2 YSYEKL, per germline. The CDR3 sequence: CASGGEAISGNTIYF. In DNA, the CDR3 is TGCGCCAGCGGAGGGGAGGCGATCTCTGGAAACACCATATATTTT.

This clonotype was seen more than once but under ten times. No conserved phenylalanine or tryptophan ends this CDR3, so it is likely a read error. The CDR3 DNA reads as TGTGCCAGCAGCGGAGAAACCCGGTCCAGATACGAGCAGTACTTG. Its translation: CASSGETRSRYEQYL. The chain has TRBV9 and TRBJ2-7; D remains ambiguous. The CDR3 is made up of 15 amino acids. V dropped 3 bases and J dropped 4 bases, with 17 bases sitting between them. Germline V gives CDR1 SGDLS, CDR2 YYNGEE.

This clonotype was seen a few times. The genes are TRBV7-2 and TRBJ2-7, with D possibly being TRBD2 (6 bases). Germline V lookup: CDR1 SGHTA, CDR2 FQGNSA. Trimming took off 5 bases at V and 5 bases at J, with 16 bases between the two ends. This CDR3 is 14 amino acids long. The CDR3 sequence: CASSPHAGRNEQYF. The CDR3, as DNA: TGTGCCAGCAGCCCACACGCCGGGAGAAACGAGCAGTACTTC. Based on the CDR3 plus reference TRBV7-2 and TRBJ2-7, the full variable domain is GAGVSQSPSNKVTEKGKDVELRCDPISGHTALYWYRQSLGQGLEFLIYFQGNSAPDKSGLPSDRFSAERTGGSVSTLTIQRTQQEDSAVYLCASSPHAGRNEQYFGPGTRLTVT.

This chain joins TRBV11-2 and TRBJ1-2, with D hard to call. Trimming took 4 bases from V and 4 from J, leaving 13 bases between them. From germline, CDR1 is SGHAT and CDR2 FQNNGV. This CDR3 comprises 14 residues. CDR3 in DNA: TGTGCCAGCAGCTCAATAACATTTGCCTATGGCTACACCTTC. It specifies CASSSITFAYGYTF.